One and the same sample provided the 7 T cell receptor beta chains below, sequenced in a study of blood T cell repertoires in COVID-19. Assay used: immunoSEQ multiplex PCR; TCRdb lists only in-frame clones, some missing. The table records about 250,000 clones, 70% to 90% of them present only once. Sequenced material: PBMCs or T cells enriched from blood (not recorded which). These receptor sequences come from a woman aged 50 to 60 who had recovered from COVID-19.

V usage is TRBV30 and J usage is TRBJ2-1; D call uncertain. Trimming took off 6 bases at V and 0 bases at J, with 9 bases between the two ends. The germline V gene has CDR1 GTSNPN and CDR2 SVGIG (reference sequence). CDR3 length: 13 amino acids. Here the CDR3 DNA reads TGTGCCTGTATACAGAGCTCCTACAATGAGCAGTTCTTC. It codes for CACIQSSYNEQFF.

The CDR3 coding sequence is TGCGCCAGCAGCACGGGAGGCACAAGCACAGATACGCAGTATTTT. This encodes CASSTGGTSTDTQYF. This rearrangement joins TRBV5-1 to TRBJ2-3; 7 bases fit TRBD2. There are 15 residues in the CDR3. Trimming removed 4 bases from V and 0 bases from J; junction bases left unmatched: 5. Germline V gene data show CDR1 as SGHRS and CDR2 as YFSETQ.

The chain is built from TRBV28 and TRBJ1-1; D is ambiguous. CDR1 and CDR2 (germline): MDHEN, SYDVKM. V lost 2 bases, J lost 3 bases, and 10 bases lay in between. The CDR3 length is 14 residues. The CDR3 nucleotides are TGTGCCAGCAGTTTAACTTTTCGGGACACTGAAGCTTTCTTT. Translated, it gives CASSLTFRDTEAFF. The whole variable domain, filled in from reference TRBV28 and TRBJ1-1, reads DVKVTQSSRYLVKRTGEKVFLECVQDMDHENMFWYRQDPGLGLRLIYFSYDVKMKEKGDIPEGYSVSREKKERFSLILESASTNQTSMYLCASSLTFRDTEAFFGQGTRLTVV.

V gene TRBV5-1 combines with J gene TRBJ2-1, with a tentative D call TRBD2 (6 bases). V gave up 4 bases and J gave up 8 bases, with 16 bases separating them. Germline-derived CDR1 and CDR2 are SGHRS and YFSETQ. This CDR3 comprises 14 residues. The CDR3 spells CASSAGLGFDEQFF. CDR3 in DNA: TGCGCCAGCAGCGCGGGACTTGGTTTCGATGAGCAGTTCTTC.

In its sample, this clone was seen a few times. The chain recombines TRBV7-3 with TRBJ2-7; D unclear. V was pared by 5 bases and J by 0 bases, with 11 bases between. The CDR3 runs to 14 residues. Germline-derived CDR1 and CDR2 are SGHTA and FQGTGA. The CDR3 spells CASSRLPSSYEQYF. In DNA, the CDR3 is TGTGCCAGCAGCCGACTTCCTAGCTCCTACGAGCAGTACTTC. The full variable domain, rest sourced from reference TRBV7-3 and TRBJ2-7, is GAGVSQTPSNKVTEKGKYVELRCDPISGHTALYWYRQSLGQGPEFLIYFQGTGAADDSGLPNDRFFAVRPEGSVSTLKIQRTERGDSAVYLCASSRLPSSYEQYFGPGTRLTVT.

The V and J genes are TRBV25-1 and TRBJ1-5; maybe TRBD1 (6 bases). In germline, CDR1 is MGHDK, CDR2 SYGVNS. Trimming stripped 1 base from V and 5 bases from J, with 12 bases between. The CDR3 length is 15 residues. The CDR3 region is CASSESGRGYQPQHF. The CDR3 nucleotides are TGTGCCAGCAGTGAATCGGGGAGGGGGTATCAGCCCCAGCATTTT. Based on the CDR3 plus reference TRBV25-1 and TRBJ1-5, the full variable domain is EADIYQTPRYLVIGTGKKITLECSQTMGHDKMYWYQQDPGMELHLIHYSYGVNSTEKGDLSSESTVSRIRTEHFPLTLESARPSHTSQYLCASSESGRGYQPQHFGDGTRLSIL.

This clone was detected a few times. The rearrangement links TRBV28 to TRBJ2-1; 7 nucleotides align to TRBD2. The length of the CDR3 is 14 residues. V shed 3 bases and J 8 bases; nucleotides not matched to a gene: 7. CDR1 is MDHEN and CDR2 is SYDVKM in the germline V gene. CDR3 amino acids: CASSLGGGRHEQFF. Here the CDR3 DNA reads TGTGCCAGCAGTTTGGGGGGAGGGCGCCATGAGCAGTTCTTC. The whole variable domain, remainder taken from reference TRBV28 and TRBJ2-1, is DVKVTQSSRYLVKRTGEKVFLECVQDMDHENMFWYRQDPGLGLRLIYFSYDVKMKEKGDIPEGYSVSREKKERFSLILESASTNQTSMYLCASSLGGGRHEQFFGPGTRLTVL.